A selection of T cell receptor beta chains follows, all from one sample in a study of OX40 agonist ivuxolimab in advanced cancers. Profiling relied on immunoSEQ multiplex PCR, and the TCRdb table lists in-frame clones only, not all of them. The sample has about 65,000 clones; about nine tenths are singletons. This specimen consisted of CD4+ or CD8+ T cells sorted from blood, obtained in a trial of the OX40 agonist ivuxolimab. These receptors all come from an adult with an advanced solid tumor such as melanoma, head and neck, liver or kidney cancer. CDR3s include the opening cysteine and the closing phenylalanine or tryptophan. The order of the fields is clone size, V gene, D gene, J gene, CDR3 protein, CDR3 DNA. A D gene is named only where the DNA matches it firmly. Size tells how often a clone was seen (once, few, many) or the class of an expanded clone, and some rows leave it out.

NA,TRBV5-1,TRBD1,TRBJ1-4,CASSPGGGSEKLFF,TGCGCCAGCAGCCCGGGAGGGGGCAGCGAAAAACTGTTTTTT
NA,TRBV5-1,NA,TRBJ1-1,CASSLDSLMNTEAFF,TGCGCCAGCAGCTTGGACAGCCTCATGAACACTGAAGCTTTCTTT
NA,TRBV6-1,NA,TRBJ2-6,CASIQGGSGANVLTF,TGTGCCAGCATCCAGGGAGGTTCTGGGGCCAACGTCCTGACTTTC
NA,TRBV5-1,NA,TRBJ1-1,CASSLDQGSLNTEAFF,TGCGCCAGCAGCTTGGATCAAGGATCGTTAAACACTGAAGCTTTCTTT
few,TRBV5-6,NA,TRBJ2-3,CASSFRSGRTDTQYF,TGTGCCAGCAGCTTTCGCAGCGGACGCACAGATACGCAGTATTTT
NA,TRBV11-2,TRBD2,TRBJ2-3,CASSFGTSGGAQYF,TGTGCCAGCAGCTTCGGGACTAGCGGGGGGGCGCAGTATTTT
NA,TRBV5-1,NA,TRBJ2-3,CASSLEPGVDTQYF,TGCGCCAGCAGCTTGGAGCCGGGTGTGGATACGCAGTATTTT
NA,TRBV18,TRBD2,TRBJ2-7,CASSPGRGYEQYF,TGTGCCAGCTCACCCGGGAGGGGCTACGAGCAGTACTTC
once,TRBV23-1,NA,TRBJ2-7,CASSQSGHLYYEQYF,TGCGCCAGCAGTCAATCGGGACACCTCTACTACGAGCAGTACTTC
NA,TRBV15,NA,TRBJ2-5,CATRRGPTAGETQYF,TGTGCCACCAGGAGGGGCCCGACAGCAGGAGAGACCCAGTACTTC
NA,TRBV19,NA,TRBJ1-5,CASSMGSGGVRSNQPQHF,TGTGCCAGTAGTATGGGTTCCGGAGGGGTGAGGAGCAATCAGCCCCAGCATTTT
NA,TRBV2,TRBD1,TRBJ1-5,CASSDRGLNSNQPQHF,TGTGCCAGCAGCGACAGGGGGCTGAACAGCAATCAGCCCCAGCATTTT
few,TRBV11-1,NA,TRBJ1-1,CASSLGRPNTEAFF,TGTGCCAGCAGTTTAGGGCGGCCGAACACTGAAGCTTTCTTT
NA,TRBV5-1,TRBD2,TRBJ2-5,CASSEGLAGAGQETQYF,TGCGCCAGCAGCGAGGGACTAGCGGGGGCCGGGCAAGAGACCCAGTACTTC
NA,TRBV2,NA,TRBJ2-7,CASSVLSGAMYEQYF,TGTGCCAGCAGTGTCCTATCGGGGGCTATGTACGAGCAGTACTTC
NA,TRBV18,TRBD1,TRBJ1-1,CASSPLRVGRGTEAFF,TGTGCCAGCTCACCATTGAGAGTCGGCAGGGGGACTGAAGCTTTCTTT
NA,TRBV18,NA,TRBJ2-7,CASSPQGSFYEQYF,TGTGCCAGCTCACCGCAGGGTAGCTTCTACGAGCAGTACTTC
NA,TRBV5-1,NA,TRBJ1-4,CASSLATGTNEKLFF,TGCGCCAGCAGCTTGGCTACAGGGACTAATGAAAAACTGTTTTTT
NA,TRBV5-8,TRBD1,TRBJ1-1,CASGVWDSIEAFF,TGTGCCAGCGGCGTATGGGACAGCATTGAAGCTTTCTTT
once,TRBV5-4,TRBD1,TRBJ2-7,CASSLRGPPNEQYF,TGTGCCAGCAGCTTGAGGGGGCCCCCAAACGAGCAGTACTTC
NA,TRBV19,NA,TRBJ1-5,CASSIDSWQPQHF,TGTGCCAGTAGTATAGATTCGTGGCAGCCCCAGCATTTT
NA,TRBV5-8,TRBD1,TRBJ1-4,CASSRGQGLATNEKLFF,TGTGCCAGCAGTCGAGGACAGGGCCTCGCAACTAATGAAAAACTGTTTTTT
NA,TRBV5-1,NA,TRBJ2-7,CASSLRGLDEQYF,TGCGCCAGCAGCTTGCGTGGGCTTGACGAGCAGTACTTC
NA,TRBV6-4,NA,TRBJ2-2,CASSDSGVGVNTGELFF,TGTGCCAGCAGTGACTCCGGGGTGGGGGTGAACACCGGGGAGCTGTTTTTT
few,TRBV6-4,NA,TRBJ1-6,CASSELGGPNNSPLHF,TGTGCCAGCAGTGAACTGGGAGGGCCCAATAATTCACCCCTCCACTTT
NA,TRBV19,TRBD1,TRBJ1-4,CASRRDRGANEKLFF,TGTGCCAGTAGGAGGGACAGGGGGGCCAATGAAAAACTGTTTTTT
NA,TRBV5-4,NA,TRBJ2-7,CASSTPGNHYEQYF,TGTGCCAGCAGCACACCGGGGAATCACTACGAGCAGTACTTC
NA,TRBV7-3,TRBD1,TRBJ2-7,CASSLTGQGAAYYEQYF,TGTGCCAGCAGCTTAACCGGGCAGGGGGCCGCGTACTACGAGCAGTACTTC
NA,TRBV11-3,NA,TRBJ1-1,CASSPEQGRWTEAFF,TGTGCCAGCAGCCCTGAGCAGGGGCGCTGGACTGAAGCTTTCTTT
NA,TRBV18,NA,TRBJ2-1,CASSPRTADSYNEQFF,TGTGCCAGCTCACCACGGACAGCCGACTCCTACAATGAGCAGTTCTTC
NA,TRBV29-1,TRBD1,TRBJ1-1,CSVENPPDRANEAFF,TGCAGCGTTGAAAATCCACCCGACAGGGCAAACGAAGCTTTCTTT
few,TRBV19,NA,TRBJ2-7,CASSLSYRGEQYF,TGTGCCAGTAGTCTATCTTACCGGGGCGAGCAGTACTTC
NA,TRBV6-6,TRBD1,TRBJ1-1,CASSYPGGLNTEAFF,TGTGCCAGCAGTTACCCAGGGGGCCTGAACACTGAAGCTTTCTTT
NA,TRBV7-9,TRBD1,TRBJ2-1,CASRAGTGGYEQFF,TGTGCCAGCAGAGCCGGGACAGGGGGTTACGAGCAGTTCTTC
NA,TRBV18,TRBD1,TRBJ1-6,CASSPADRGGSPLHF,TGTGCCAGCTCACCCGCCGACAGGGGTGGTTCACCCCTCCACTTT
NA,TRBV11-3,NA,TRBJ2-5,CASSLHRGETQYF,TGTGCCAGCAGCTTACACCGCGGGGAGACCCAGTACTTC
NA,TRBV28,NA,TRBJ2-2,CATTGIGELFF,TGTGCCACCACGGGGATCGGGGAGCTGTTTTTT
NA,TRBV12-5,NA,TRBJ2-1,CASGLVNEQFF,TGTGCTAGTGGTTTGGTCAATGAGCAGTTCTTC
NA,TRBV5-4,TRBD2,TRBJ2-1,CASSTAGRVNEQFF,TGTGCCAGCAGCACAGCGGGACGCGTGAATGAGCAGTTCTTC
NA,TRBV7-3,NA,TRBJ2-1,CASSLVGSYEQFF,TGTGCCAGCAGCTTAGTAGGATCATATGAGCAGTTCTTC
NA,TRBV5-6,TRBD1,TRBJ1-4,CASSGLDRADEKLFF,TGTGCCAGCAGCGGGCTGGACAGGGCGGATGAAAAACTGTTTTTT
NA,TRBV6-1,TRBD1,TRBJ1-2,CASSRTGGEGNGYTF,TGTGCCAGCAGTCGGACAGGGGGCGAAGGAAATGGCTACACCTTC
NA,TRBV7-6,NA,TRBJ2-7,CASSLARGGYEQYF,TGTGCCAGCAGCTTAGCGCGGGGAGGCTACGAGCAGTACTTC